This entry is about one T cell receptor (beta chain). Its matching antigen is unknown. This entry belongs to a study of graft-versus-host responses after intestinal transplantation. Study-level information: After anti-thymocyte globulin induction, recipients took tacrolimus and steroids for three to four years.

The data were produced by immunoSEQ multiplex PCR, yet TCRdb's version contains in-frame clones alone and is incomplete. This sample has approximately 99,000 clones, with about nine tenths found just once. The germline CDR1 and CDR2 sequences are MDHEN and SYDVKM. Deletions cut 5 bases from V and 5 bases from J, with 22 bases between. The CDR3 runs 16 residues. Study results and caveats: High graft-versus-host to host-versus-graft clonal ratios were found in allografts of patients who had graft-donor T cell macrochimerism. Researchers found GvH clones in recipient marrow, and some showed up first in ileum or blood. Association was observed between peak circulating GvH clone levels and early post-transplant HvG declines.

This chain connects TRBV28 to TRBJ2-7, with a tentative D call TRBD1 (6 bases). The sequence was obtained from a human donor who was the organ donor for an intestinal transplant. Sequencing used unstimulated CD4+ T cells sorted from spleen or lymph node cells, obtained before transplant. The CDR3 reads CASSLAVHRAENEQYF. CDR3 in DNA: TGTGCCAGCAGTCTCGCCGTCCACAGGGCGGAAAACGAGCAGTACTTC.